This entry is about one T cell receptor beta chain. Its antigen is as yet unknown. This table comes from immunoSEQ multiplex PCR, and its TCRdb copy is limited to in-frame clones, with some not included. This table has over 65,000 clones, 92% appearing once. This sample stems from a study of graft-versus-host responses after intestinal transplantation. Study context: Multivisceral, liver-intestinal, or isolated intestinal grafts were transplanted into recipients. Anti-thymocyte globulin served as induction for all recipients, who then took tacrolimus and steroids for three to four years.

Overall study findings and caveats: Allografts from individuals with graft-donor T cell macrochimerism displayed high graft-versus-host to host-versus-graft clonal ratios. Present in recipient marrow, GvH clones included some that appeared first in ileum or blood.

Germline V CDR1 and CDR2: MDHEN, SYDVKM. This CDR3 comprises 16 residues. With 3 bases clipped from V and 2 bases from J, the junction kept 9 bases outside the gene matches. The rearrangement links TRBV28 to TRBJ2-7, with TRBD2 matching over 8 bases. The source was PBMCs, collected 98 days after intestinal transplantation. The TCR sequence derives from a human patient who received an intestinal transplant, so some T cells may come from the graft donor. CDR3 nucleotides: TGTGCCAGCAGTTTCTCGACTAGCGTGGATCCCTACGAGCAGTACTTC. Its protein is CASSFSTSVDPYEQYF.